This T cell receptor (beta chain) was found in a study of cytomegalovirus exposure and HLA in healthy donors. In the study overall: It was reported in a later analysis that the same platform had been used for the 120 validation repertoires as for the 550 to 750 first-cohort repertoires. Regarding the study as a whole: TCR beta chains numbering more than 150 were designated cytomegalovirus-associated. The classifier reportedly diagnosed cytomegalovirus status with high specificity and sensitivity.

This table comes from immunoSEQ multiplex PCR, and its TCRdb copy is limited to in-frame clones, with some not included. The sample has about 120,000 clones; roughly 89% are singletons. Of note for this clone: Antigen: not known.

The CDR3 is 13 amino acids. Germline V gene data show CDR1 as SGHRS and CDR2 as YFSETQ. The V end lost 0 bases, the J end lost 5 bases, and 6 bases lay between the germline ends. The clonotype comes from a young woman in good health and CMV-seronegative. Sequences were obtained from PBMCs. The chain links TRBV5-1 to TRBJ1-5; D is unresolved. CDR3 amino acids: CASSLGPDQPQHF. The CDR3, as DNA: TGCGCCAGCAGCTTGGGGCCTGATCAGCCCCAGCATTTT.